The clone carrying this T cell receptor (beta chain) was observed a single time. This PCR relied on a set of 60 Vbeta primers and 13 Jbeta primers. The repertoire was sequenced with immunoSEQ multiplex PCR; TCRdb's copy has only in-frame clones and lacks some. The repertoire consists of roughly 150,000 clones, with 84% occurring once and the leading ten covering 0.95% to 1.3%. This record comes from a study of cytomegalovirus exposure and HLA in healthy donors. V was shortened by 0 bases and J by 11 bases, with 19 bases between the two germline ends. This CDR3 is 15 amino acids long. This chain uses TRBV23-1 with TRBJ1-1, with D hard to call. TRBV23-1 is treated as an ORF (open reading frame) with a function not yet certain. The clonotype comes from a man aged 30-40 years in good health and CMV-seronegative. The sample consisted of PBMCs. CDR3 region: CASSQSRGGGSGAFF. Written as DNA, the CDR3 is TGCGCCAGCAGTCAATCGCGGGGAGGAGGATCTGGGGCTTTCTTT.